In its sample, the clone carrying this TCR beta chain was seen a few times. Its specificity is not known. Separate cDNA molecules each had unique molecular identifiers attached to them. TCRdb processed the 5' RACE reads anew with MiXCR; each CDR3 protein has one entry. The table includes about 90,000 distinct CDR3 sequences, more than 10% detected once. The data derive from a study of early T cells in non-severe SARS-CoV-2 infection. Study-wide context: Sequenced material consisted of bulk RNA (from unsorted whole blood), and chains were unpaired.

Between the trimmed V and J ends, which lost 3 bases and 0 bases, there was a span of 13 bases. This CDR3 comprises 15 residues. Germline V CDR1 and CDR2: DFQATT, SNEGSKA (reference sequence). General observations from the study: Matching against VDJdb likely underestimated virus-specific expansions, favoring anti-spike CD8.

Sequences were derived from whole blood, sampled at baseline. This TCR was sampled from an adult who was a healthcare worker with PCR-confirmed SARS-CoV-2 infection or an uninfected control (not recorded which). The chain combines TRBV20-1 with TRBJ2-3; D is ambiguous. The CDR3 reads CSASHRQTSTDTQYF. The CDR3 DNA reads TGCAGTGCTAGCCACCGGCAGACTAGCACAGATACGCAGTATTTT.